The 9 T cell receptor beta chains below come from one sample, sequenced in a study of T-cell reconstitution after alpha-beta-depleted transplantation in children. Unique molecular identifiers were built into the TCRbeta library. TCRdb redid the calling of the PCR reads with MiXCR, one entry per CDR3 protein. The top ten hold 25% to 35% of the sample, which has about 1,000,000 distinct CDR3 sequences, about 29% seen once. The specimen comprised PBMCs, mostly from graft donor cells, sampled 360 days after TCRalphabeta/CD19-depleted stem cell transplant. Receptor source: a boy in the first two years of life who had a stem cell transplant for SCID, so the T cells may come from the graft donor.

This sequence joins TRBV7-2 and TRBJ1-1; D is unclear. Germline loops: CDR1 SGHTA, CDR2 FQGNSA. The CDR3 covers 16 residues. Trimming took off 5 bases at V and 6 bases at J, with 22 bases between the two ends. The CDR3 DNA follows: TGTGCCAGCAGCCCCCCCTTCGTGGTCAAGGGCGCTGAAGCTTTCTTT. Amino acid sequence: CASSPPFVVKGAEAFF. Looking up the rest from reference TRBV7-2 and TRBJ1-1 gives the full variable domain: GAGVSQSPSNKVTEKGKDVELRCDPISGHTALYWYRQSLGQGLEFLIYFQGNSAPDKSGLPSDRFSAERTGGSVSTLTIQRTQQEDSAVYLCASSPPFVVKGAEAFFGQGTRLTVV.

This clonotype has a handful of counts. This chain joins TRBV7-9 and TRBJ2-1; 12 positions match TRBD2. The V gene's germline CDR1 is SEHNR and CDR2 FQNEAQ (reference sequence). V lost 3 bases, J lost 6 bases, and 9 bases stayed unmatched. The CDR3 spans 17 residues. In nucleotides, the CDR3 is TGTGCCAGCAGCTTCCGACTAGCGGGGGCCGGGGGCAATGAGCAGTTCTTC. It encodes CASSFRLAGAGGNEQFF.

The chain uses TRBV20-1 and TRBJ1-5; no clear D. Germline V gene sequence: CDR1 DFQATT, CDR2 SNEGSKA (reference sequence). The CDR3 loop spans 14 amino acids. V was shortened by 4 bases and J by 4 bases, with 14 bases between the two germline ends. This chain's CDR3 is CSAMRANQNQPQHF. For the CDR3, the DNA is TGCAGTGCTATGCGGGCGAATCAAAATCAGCCCCAGCATTTT.

This clonotype was counted only a few times. This chain joins TRBV5-1 and TRBJ2-7; TRBD1 is a possible D gene (6 bases). This CDR3 comprises 14 residues. Trimming removed 4 bases from V and 1 base from J, with 12 bases in between. Germline-derived CDR1 and CDR2 are SGHRS and YFSETQ. This chain's CDR3 is CASSTRDISYEQYF. CDR3 nucleotides: TGCGCCAGCAGCACCCGGGACATTTCCTACGAGCAGTACTTC. Full variable domain (missing parts from reference TRBV5-1 and TRBJ2-7): KAGVTQTPRYLIKTRGQQVTLSCSPISGHRSVSWYQQTPGQGLQFLFEYFSETQRNKGNFPGRFSGRQFSNSRSEMNVSTLELGDSALYLCASSTRDISYEQYFGPGTRLTVT.

J is TRBJ2-5 and V is TRBV6-5, with unresolved D. The germline gives CDR1 MNHEY, CDR2 SVGAGI. This CDR3 has 15 amino acids. V lost 3 bases, J lost 5 bases, and 16 bases lay in between. CDR3 in amino acids: CASSYGSPRSETQYF. The CDR3 region has the DNA TGTGCCAGCAGTTATGGCAGCCCGAGAAGTGAGACCCAGTACTTC.

This clonotype showed up just a few times. The genes are TRBV20-1 and TRBJ2-7; D may be TRBD1 or TRBD2 (5 bases each). Germline V gene lookup returns CDR1 DFQATT and CDR2 SNEGSKA (reference sequence). CDR3 size: 15 residues. The chain's CDR3 is CRASPAGALGDEQYF. CDR3 in DNA: TGCAGGGCAAGCCCAGCCGGGGCGTTAGGGGACGAGCAGTACTTC.

The chain is built from TRBV7-2 and TRBJ2-3; TRBD2 might be the D (5 bases). The length of the CDR3 is 16 residues. V dropped 5 bases and J dropped 6 bases, with 21 bases sitting between them. CDR1 and CDR2 (germline): SGHTA, FQGNSA. The CDR3 region is CASSPTSIPEVDTQYF. CDR3 DNA: TGTGCCAGCAGCCCCACGTCGATCCCGGAGGTGGATACGCAGTATTTT.

Written as DNA, the CDR3 is TGTGCCAGCAGCCACGGCCGGGACGGCCTTTCGACCCTCCACTTT. Its protein is CASSHGRDGLSTLHF. The chain combines TRBV4-2 with TRBJ1-6; D is perhaps TRBD1 (5 bases). Germline lookup yields CDR1 LGHNA and CDR2 YNFKEQ. V was cut by 3 bases and J by 14 bases, with 20 bases left in between. The CDR3 sequence is 15 residues long.

This clonotype was seen a handful of times. This chain connects TRBV5-1 to TRBJ2-7; weak D call: TRBD2 (5 bases). CDR1 is SGHRS, CDR2 YFSETQ, per germline. This CDR3 is 14 amino acids long. Trimming took 0 bases from V and 2 from J, leaving 9 bases between them. The CDR3 spells CASSLGTQTYEQYF. The DNA of the CDR3 is TGCGCCAGCAGCTTGGGGACTCAAACCTACGAGCAGTACTTC.